The 16 T cell receptor beta chains in this list originate from one sample, sequenced in a study of T cells in Graves' hyperthyroidism and ophthalmopathy. Amplification of TCR beta CDR3 regions used RNA as the template. During a first-round RT-PCR of the TCR CDR3, the HTBI primer set was used. A single record per CDR3 protein comes from TCRdb applying MiXCR to the multiplex PCR reads. The sample has fewer than 400,000 distinct CDR3 sequences; 25% are singletons. The sample consisted of blood. All receptors come from a man aged 45 to 65 with Graves' hyperthyroidism.

This clonotype was counted a few times. The chain combines TRBV7-9 with TRBJ1-2; the D is unclear. Germline CDR1 SEHNR, CDR2 FQNEAQ (reference sequence). Between the trimmed V and J ends, which lost 5 bases and 4 bases, there was a span of 11 bases. The CDR3 is made up of 13 amino acids. CDR3: CASSPPSSYGYTF. The DNA of the CDR3 is TGTGCCAGCAGCCCCCCTTCGAGCTATGGCTACACCTTC.

This clonotype was recorded many times. J is TRBJ1-1 and V is TRBV6-2 or TRBV6-3; 9 bases fit TRBD1. The J segment lost 3 bases and the V segment lost 7 bases, leaving 6 bases of the junction unmatched. The CDR3 has 14 residues. CDR1 is MNHEY and CDR2 is SVGEGT in the germline V gene. DNA for the CDR3: TGTGCCAGCAATAAACAGGGGGCGTACACTGAAGCTTTCTTT. Translation: CASNKQGAYTEAFF.

J is TRBJ1-5 and V is TRBV6-2 or TRBV6-3, with TRBD1 matching over 10 bases. This CDR3 is built from 15 residues. The V segment lost 5 bases and the J segment 7 bases; nucleotides outside the gene matches: 8. CDR1 and CDR2 from the germline V gene are MNHEY and SVGEGT. CDR3 residues: CASSPGQGVPQPQHF. CDR3 sequence (DNA): TGTGCCAGCAGTCCCGGACAGGGGGTACCACAGCCCCAGCATTTT.

This clonotype was counted only a few times. The chain joins TRBV7-2 to TRBJ1-3; D is undetermined. The CDR3 is 15 amino acids. CDR1 SGHTA and CDR2 FQGNSA come from the germline V gene. V dropped 1 base and J dropped 0 bases, with 7 bases sitting between them. In DNA form, the CDR3 reads TGTGCCAGCAGCTTAGATGGACTCTCTGGAAACACCATATATTTT. Residues: CASSLDGLSGNTIYF. Full variable domain (outside the CDR3, taken from reference TRBV7-2 and TRBJ1-3): GAGVSQSPSNKVTEKGKDVELRCDPISGHTALYWYRQSLGQGLEFLIYFQGNSAPDKSGLPSDRFSAERTGGSVSTLTIQRTQQEDSAVYLCASSLDGLSGNTIYFGEGSWLTVV.

This clonotype was counted ten times or more. The CDR3 loop reads CSARGLAGNEQFF. Here the CDR3 DNA reads TGCAGTGCTAGAGGACTAGCGGGAAATGAGCAGTTCTTC. The rearrangement uses TRBV20-1 and TRBJ2-1, with 11 nucleotides matching TRBD2. The V and J ends lost 1 base and 7 bases, in that order; junction bases with no gene match: 0. The CDR3 runs to 13 residues. Per germline, CDR1 DFQATT and CDR2 SNEGSKA (reference sequence).

The CDR3 DNA reads as TGTGCCAGCTCATCAACAGGGGCTCGGGGCTACACCTTC. This translates into CASSSTGARGYTF. J is TRBJ1-2 and V is TRBV18; the match to TRBD1 covers 7 bases. The CDR3 is made up of 13 amino acids. The germline CDR1 and CDR2 sequences are KGHSH and LQKENI. V gave up 5 bases and J gave up 8 bases; unmatched junction bases: 8.

This clonotype has a handful of counts. The V gene is TRBV19, the J gene TRBJ2-3; 12 nucleotides align to TRBD2. J was trimmed by 1 base and V by 8 bases; bases with no gene match: 7. Per germline, CDR1 LNHDA and CDR2 SQIVND (reference sequence). The CDR3 spans 16 residues. The CDR3 is CASSSGRALGTDTQYF. As DNA, the CDR3 is TGTGCCAGTTCTAGCGGGAGGGCCTTGGGCACAGATACGCAGTATTTT.

Remarks on this clonotype: The junction departs from germline at one end; a sequencing error may be responsible. The rearrangement uses TRBV6-8 and TRBJ2-3, with D perhaps being TRBD1 or TRBD2 (5 bases each). Germline V CDR1 and CDR2: MNHGY, SAAAGT. The CDR3 covers 12 residues. CDR3 bases: TGCGCCAGTTGGGGGACCACAGATACGCAGTATTTT. Translated: CASWGTTDTQYF.

This clonotype was counted a few times. This chain joins TRBV9 and TRBJ2-7; 8 positions agree with TRBD2. The V segment lost 2 bases and the J segment 2 bases; nucleotides outside the gene matches: 3. The V gene's germline CDR1 is SGDLS and CDR2 YYNGEE. This CDR3 spans 14 amino acids. This CDR3 is CASSVSGTPYEQYF. CDR3 DNA: TGTGCCAGCAGCGTTAGCGGGACCCCCTACGAGCAGTACTTC.

The chain employs TRBV6-1 and TRBJ2-7, with unresolved D. The germline V gene has CDR1 MNHNS and CDR2 SASEGT. The CDR3 loop spans 14 amino acids. V gave up 4 bases and J gave up 5 bases, with 15 bases separating them. CDR3 region: CASSVLSDLNEQYF. The CDR3 nucleotides read TGTGCCAGCAGTGTCCTCTCGGACCTGAACGAGCAGTACTTC.

The table lists this clonotype with many counts. The chain combines TRBV6-1 with TRBJ2-1; TRBD2 is a possible D gene (5 bases). The germline V and J ends were trimmed by 6 bases and 4 bases, with 10 bases remaining between them. The CDR3 runs 13 residues. Germline V gene data show CDR1 as MNHNS and CDR2 as SASEGT. The CDR3 nucleotides are TGTGCCAGCAGCGCCGTAGCGTACAATGAGCAGTTCTTC. Its translation: CASSAVAYNEQFF.

The table lists this clonotype with many counts. This chain uses TRBV28 with TRBJ1-2; D not certain. The CDR3 is 12 residues long. Trimming left V 6 bases short and J 0 bases short, with 5 bases between. Germline V gives CDR1 MDHEN, CDR2 SYDVKM. The CDR3 region has the DNA TGTGCCAGCAGCATAGCTAACTATGGCTACACCTTC. It yields the protein CASSIANYGYTF.

The chain joins TRBV6-1 to TRBJ2-7; 9 bases are a match to TRBD1. The trim removed 6 bases at V and 4 bases at J, leaving 7 bases unmatched. In germline, CDR1 is MNHNS, CDR2 SASEGT. The length of the CDR3 is 14 residues. The CDR3 here is CASRAGTGTYEQYF. Written as DNA, the CDR3 is TGTGCCAGCAGGGCCGGGACAGGGACGTACGAGCAGTACTTC.

This clonotype has a count of ten or more. V is TRBV6-1 and J is TRBJ2-1; D is uncertain. This CDR3 is built from 13 residues. Between the trimmed V and J ends, which lost 4 bases and 8 bases, there was a span of 12 bases. Germline CDR1 is MNHNS and CDR2 is SASEGT. CDR3 DNA: TGTGCCAGCAGTGGGTCTCGGCATTATGAGCAGTTCTTC. It encodes CASSGSRHYEQFF.

This clonotype occurred a few times. J is TRBJ2-7 and V is TRBV4-1, with 9 positions matching TRBD1. Looked up from germline, CDR1 is MGHRA and CDR2 is YSYEKL. The CDR3 consists of 16 residues. V was clipped by 5 bases and J by 0 bases; unmatched bases: 8. CDR3 amino acids: CASSGRQGVSSYEQYF. In DNA, the CDR3 is TGCGCCAGCAGCGGAAGACAGGGGGTTTCCTCCTACGAGCAGTACTTC.

This clonotype showed up just a few times. This chain uses TRBV7-9 with TRBJ1-2, with TRBD1 matching over 8 bases. Germline loops: CDR1 SEHNR, CDR2 FQNEAQ (reference sequence). The CDR3 is 14 residues long. In nucleotides, the CDR3 is TGTACCTGCAGCTTATCGGCAGGGGGCGTTGGCTACACCTTC. This sequence encodes CTCSLSAGGVGYTF.